The next 14 T cell receptor beta chains were all read from a single sample in a study of blood T cell repertoires in COVID-19. Profiling relied on immunoSEQ multiplex PCR, and the TCRdb table lists in-frame clones only, not all of them. The table lists 410,000 or so clones, 89% of them singletons. The sample consisted of peripheral blood. All receptors derive from a woman aged 40 to 50 with COVID-19, enrolled during active disease.

The chain couples TRBV7-9 to TRBJ1-6; D perhaps matches TRBD1 (6 bases). In germline, CDR1 is SEHNR, CDR2 FQNEAQ (reference sequence). V was cut by 3 bases and J by 8 bases, with 17 bases left in between. The CDR3 is 16 amino acids. As DNA, the CDR3 is TGTGCCAGCAGCTTTTTTGGCCAGGGGACGGATTCACCCCTCCACTTT. Its protein is CASSFFGQGTDSPLHF.

The chain employs TRBV19 and TRBJ1-5; TRBD1 matches at 8 bases. CDR1 is LNHDA and CDR2 is SQIVND in the germline V gene (reference sequence). This CDR3 spans 15 amino acids. J gave up 2 bases and V 7 bases, and 7 bases lay outside the gene matches. The CDR3 loop reads CASNRLTGGNQPQHF. Written as DNA, the CDR3 is TGTGCCAGTAATCGGTTGACAGGGGGCAATCAGCCCCAGCATTTT.

This chain joins TRBV6-5 and TRBJ2-3; D may be TRBD2 (6 bases). V dropped 6 bases and J dropped 3 bases, with 13 bases sitting between them. CDR1 is MNHEY, CDR2 SVGAGI, per germline. The CDR3 is made up of 14 amino acids. CDR3 residues: CASSVRGGTDTQYF. The CDR3 DNA reads TGTGCCAGCAGCGTGAGGGGAGGAACAGATACGCAGTATTTT.

The gene calls are TRBV29-1 and TRBJ2-7; 8 positions match TRBD2. The CDR3 totals 11 residues. V was clipped by 5 bases and J by 5 bases; unmatched bases: 2. CDR1 SQVTM and CDR2 ANQGSEA come from the germline V gene. The CDR3 region has the DNA TGCAGCGTTCAACTAGCGGACGAGCAGTACTTC. Encoded protein: CSVQLADEQYF.

The genes are TRBV28 and TRBJ2-2, with TRBD2 as a possible D gene (7 bases). The CDR3 is made up of 15 amino acids. V was clipped by 10 bases and J by 2 bases, with 17 bases between them. CDR1 is MDHEN and CDR2 is SYDVKM in the germline V gene. CDR3: CATQGGVGNTGELFF. The CDR3 DNA reads TGTGCCACTCAAGGGGGGGTTGGAAACACCGGGGAGCTGTTTTTT.

The chain combines TRBV12-3 or TRBV12-4 with TRBJ2-7; D remains unclear. The V and J ends lost 6 bases and 3 bases respectively, with 6 bases between them. The CDR3 covers 11 residues. For the CDR3, the DNA is TGTGCCAGCAGCCGAGACTACGAGCAGTACTTC. Translating it yields CASSRDYEQYF.

The chain joins TRBV19 to TRBJ1-1; possibly TRBD1 for D (6 bases). Germline values: CDR1 LNHDA, CDR2 SQIVND (reference sequence). The CDR3 length is 14 residues. Between the trimmed V and J ends, which lost 2 bases and 2 bases, there was a span of 9 bases. CDR3 sequence: CASSIQGLNTEAFF. CDR3 coding DNA: TGTGCCAGTAGTATACAGGGGCTTAACACTGAAGCTTTCTTT.

On this clone itself: At one boundary the junction diverges from the germline segment, which might be a read error. The chain couples TRBV5-1 to TRBJ1-2, with 8 bases that match TRBD1. The CDR3 runs to 16 residues. Germline V CDR1 and CDR2: SGHRS, YFSETQ. CDR3 sequence: CASSLAGTGTNYGYTF. The CDR3 region has the DNA TGCGCCAGCAGCTTGGCCGGGACAGGTACTAATTATGGCTACACCTTC.

The J gene is TRBJ2-7, the V gene TRBV6-5; D remains ambiguous. The V gene lost 0 bases and the J gene lost 2 bases, with 14 bases spanning the gap. Germline V CDR1 and CDR2: MNHEY, SVGAGI. The CDR3 spans 16 residues. CDR3 nucleotides: TGTGCCAGCAGTTACTCGACGGCAGGCCAAGCCTACGAGCAGTACTTC. It translates to CASSYSTAGQAYEQYF.

The V call is TRBV5-1, the J call TRBJ2-2, with TRBD1 identical over 11 bases. Trimming took 2 bases from V and 11 from J; bases not matched to a gene: 8. Germline V gene sequence: CDR1 SGHRS, CDR2 YFSETQ. There are 15 residues in the CDR3. In nucleotides, the CDR3 is TGCGCCAGCAGCTTTGGGACAGGGGGACGCGGAGAGCTGTTTTTT. It specifies CASSFGTGGRGELFF.

The chain uses TRBV7-8 and TRBJ1-4; D ambiguous. The ends were cut back, 1 base at V and 8 bases at J, with 14 bases in the middle. Germline CDR1 and CDR2: SGHVS and FQNEAQ. The CDR3 spans 15 residues. The CDR3: CASSLELRVSEKLFF. The DNA of the CDR3 is TGTGCCAGCAGCTTAGAACTGAGGGTTAGCGAAAAACTGTTTTTT.

The genes are TRBV6-2 or TRBV6-3 and TRBJ2-1; 8 nucleotides line up with TRBD2. V was clipped by 0 bases and J by 3 bases; unmatched bases: 4. The germline CDR1 and CDR2 sequences are MNHEY and SVGEGT. CDR3 length equals 16 residues. The CDR3 DNA follows: TGTGCCAGCAGTTACTCGGGACTAGGCCTCTACAATGAGCAGTTCTTC. As protein: CASSYSGLGLYNEQFF.

On this clone itself: The same CDR3 also results from other DNA sequences found in this sample. The rearrangement uses TRBV7-2 and TRBJ1-1; 7 positions match TRBD1. Germline CDR1 and CDR2: SGHTA and FQGNSA. With 2 bases clipped from V and 4 bases from J, the junction kept 1 base outside the gene matches. There are 13 residues in the CDR3. The CDR3 DNA reads as TGTGCCAGCAGCTTATCAGGGGGCACTGAAGCTTTCTTT. Translated, it gives CASSLSGGTEAFF.

About this clone: This sample also contains other DNA sequences that code for the same CDR3. The chain uses TRBV7-3 and TRBJ2-7, with 8 bases identical to TRBD2. The CDR3 has 14 residues. Germline CDR1 and CDR2: SGHTA and FQGTGA. The V gene end was trimmed by 3 bases and the J gene end by 1 base; junction bases not matched to a gene: 2. This CDR3 is CASSFSGGSYEQYF. CDR3 DNA: TGTGCCAGCAGCTTTTCGGGGGGGTCCTACGAGCAGTACTTC. Filled out from reference TRBV7-3 and TRBJ2-7, the complete variable domain reads GAGVSQTPSNKVTEKGKYVELRCDPISGHTALYWYRQSLGQGPEFLIYFQGTGAADDSGLPNDRFFAVRPEGSVSTLKIQRTERGDSAVYLCASSFSGGSYEQYFGPGTRLTVT.